This TCR beta chain comes out of a study of blood T cell repertoires in COVID-19. Produced via immunoSEQ multiplex PCR; TCRdb's table is partial and in-frame only. The data hold fewer than 250,000 clones, with roughly 82% observed a single time. There are 13 residues in the CDR3. Trimming cost V 6 bases and J 14 bases; bases outside gene matches: 10. Looked up from germline, CDR1 is MNHEY and CDR2 is SVGAGI. Sequenced sample: peripheral blood. The rearrangement uses TRBV6-5 and TRBJ1-3; 10 nucleotides agree with TRBD1. The TCR was taken from a woman aged 70-85 years with acute or convalescent COVID-19. Here the CDR3 DNA reads TGTGCCAGCAGGGACAGGGGGGCCCAGAGCCTATATTTT. Amino acids: CASRDRGAQSLYF.